This TCR beta chain came from a study of T cells in Graves' hyperthyroidism and ophthalmopathy (dated by TCRdb to between 2018 and 2020). General notes on the study: Peripheral blood samples were taken at initial diagnosis, before any treatment was given. The approximately 98 discovery patients were randomly divided into training and test sets at a 7:3 ratio. Following sampling, methimazole starting at 30 mg daily was given to hyperthyroidism patients, and high-dose intravenous methylprednisolone was given to ophthalmopathy patients. The paper reports TCR Vbeta CDR3 sequencing of approximately 140 peripheral blood samples: under 45 ophthalmopathy, about 75 hyperthyroidism and around 17 progressor patients. In addition, the study compared T-cell repertoires in thyroid tissue and in blood from about six Graves' hyperthyroidism patients. Prospective prediction of ophthalmopathy was tested in an independent validation cohort consisting of 18 to 20 hyperthyroidism patients and some 15 patients who later progressed to ophthalmopathy. A discovery cohort of around 98 patients, approximately 45 with Graves' ophthalmopathy and 55 to 60 with stable Graves' hyperthyroidism, was used to find distinguishing TCR V-J signatures.

Amplification of TCR beta CDR3 regions was carried out from RNA transcripts. A first-round RT-PCR of the TCR CDR3 used the HTBI primer set with the Qiagen OneStep RT-PCR kit. Libraries were constructed in a second round of multiplex PCR, after which size selection and purification were performed. The libraries were sequenced on an Illumina HiSeq2000 using paired-end 100 bp reads. As for the authors' bioinformatics: SOAPnuke was used to process the raw data, throwing out any read that contained adapters or uncalled bases, had a mean Phred below 15, or lacked an exact constant-primer or identifier match. COPE v1.2.5 was used to merge high-quality paired reads, and clonotypes were defined as unique nucleotide sequences. Clonotypes were aligned to IMGT TRBV, TRBD and TRBJ reference segments using MiTCR v1.1. Only V-J combinations with frequency above 0.0001, covering 99.2% of repertoires, were analysed. The TCS score was defined as F50 (clonal expansion) divided by E x V (chaos), with BLOSUM62-based TCRdist calculated between CDR3 peptides within each V-J. Welch's t-statistics and random forest reduced 514 V-J features to 13, which were used in a naive Bayes classifier (R e1071). TCRdb reprocessing: public reads trimmed at Q25 with fastp, clones called with MiXCR, in-frame beta chains kept. Each entry merges the rows of one CDR3 protein and shows their most common DNA and genes. TCRdb, not the original authors, processed these V and J calls. The sample table lists under 400,000 distinct CDR3 sequences, over 15% of them with a count of one. The top ten hold around 34% of the sample.

CDR1 and CDR2, looked up from the germline V gene (reference sequence), are DFQATT and SNEGSKA. V drops 0 bases and J drops 12 bases, leaving 18 bases in between. The CDR3, cysteine through phenylalanine, is 14 amino acids long. Only the CDR3 DNA is retained, 42 bases long and in frame from the first base. This clonotype was observed many times. Its antigen is still unknown. Nothing much larger sits one base from this clone, and base qualities are not available. Stable Graves' hyperthyroidism was defined as no progression to ophthalmopathy during 18 months of follow-up. The hyperthyroidism patients were between 18 and 65 years old and newly diagnosed, with a disease duration of less than 2 months. Exclusion was applied to patients with uncontrolled infections, other autoimmune diseases, pregnancy or lactation. Diagnoses were based on clinical symptoms, serum thyroxine and TRAb, thyroid ultrasound and orbital computed tomography. PBMCs were isolated from around 10 ml of fresh peripheral blood by Ficoll-Paque density gradient centrifugation. Total RNA was extracted with Trizol reagent, and quality was checked on an Agilent 2100 Bioanalyzer.

What the study reported, not specific to this receptor: Most expanded thyroid clonotypes (frequency above 0.001) were also found in blood, which suggests that blood repertoires may mirror thyroid immune responses. In validation, progression to ophthalmopathy was predicted by the model with around 71% sensitivity and around 75% specificity, a median of approximately 7.1 months before onset. A model built on a 13 V-J signature distinguished ophthalmopathy from stable hyperthyroidism, reaching about 88% sensitivity and approximately 83% specificity in cross-validation and 80%/75% in testing. Sample size was not statistically predetermined, and blinding of investigators to group allocation was not performed.

Sequencing used blood. This TCR was sampled from a man between 25 and 39 years old with Graves' hyperthyroidism. The rearranged segments are TRBV20-1 and TRBJ2-1; 6 matching bases give a weak D call of TRBD2. Here is the DNA: TGCAGTGCTAGAGATTGGAGGGTTAGCAGGGTGCAGTTCTTC. It translates as CSARDWRVSRVQFF.